This T cell receptor (beta chain) was profiled in a study of blood T cells in healthy people across ages. Worth noting for this clonotype: As yet, its antigen is unknown.

Study observations and caveats: Compared with aged donors, long-lived donors showed fewer expanded clones, suggesting selection.

The CDR3 covers 12 residues. V was shortened by 8 bases and J by 11 bases, with 18 bases between the two germline ends. Germline V gives CDR1 MDHEN, CDR2 SYDVKM. PCR was performed a second time for roughly 7 to 11 cycles using a sample-barcoded 5' primer and a J-beta primer mix. TCRdb fed the 5' RACE reads into MiXCR, producing one record per CDR3 protein. Here the sample spans hundreds of thousands of distinct CDR3 sequences, roughly half being singletons. Sample: blood. The source of this sequence is a woman of 80 years or more in good health. The V gene is TRBV28, the J gene TRBJ2-5; weak D call: TRBD2 (6 bases). In DNA form, the CDR3 reads TGTGCCAGCCTCTCCCCGCCCCGGGAGCAGTACTTC. The encoded protein is CASLSPPREQYF.